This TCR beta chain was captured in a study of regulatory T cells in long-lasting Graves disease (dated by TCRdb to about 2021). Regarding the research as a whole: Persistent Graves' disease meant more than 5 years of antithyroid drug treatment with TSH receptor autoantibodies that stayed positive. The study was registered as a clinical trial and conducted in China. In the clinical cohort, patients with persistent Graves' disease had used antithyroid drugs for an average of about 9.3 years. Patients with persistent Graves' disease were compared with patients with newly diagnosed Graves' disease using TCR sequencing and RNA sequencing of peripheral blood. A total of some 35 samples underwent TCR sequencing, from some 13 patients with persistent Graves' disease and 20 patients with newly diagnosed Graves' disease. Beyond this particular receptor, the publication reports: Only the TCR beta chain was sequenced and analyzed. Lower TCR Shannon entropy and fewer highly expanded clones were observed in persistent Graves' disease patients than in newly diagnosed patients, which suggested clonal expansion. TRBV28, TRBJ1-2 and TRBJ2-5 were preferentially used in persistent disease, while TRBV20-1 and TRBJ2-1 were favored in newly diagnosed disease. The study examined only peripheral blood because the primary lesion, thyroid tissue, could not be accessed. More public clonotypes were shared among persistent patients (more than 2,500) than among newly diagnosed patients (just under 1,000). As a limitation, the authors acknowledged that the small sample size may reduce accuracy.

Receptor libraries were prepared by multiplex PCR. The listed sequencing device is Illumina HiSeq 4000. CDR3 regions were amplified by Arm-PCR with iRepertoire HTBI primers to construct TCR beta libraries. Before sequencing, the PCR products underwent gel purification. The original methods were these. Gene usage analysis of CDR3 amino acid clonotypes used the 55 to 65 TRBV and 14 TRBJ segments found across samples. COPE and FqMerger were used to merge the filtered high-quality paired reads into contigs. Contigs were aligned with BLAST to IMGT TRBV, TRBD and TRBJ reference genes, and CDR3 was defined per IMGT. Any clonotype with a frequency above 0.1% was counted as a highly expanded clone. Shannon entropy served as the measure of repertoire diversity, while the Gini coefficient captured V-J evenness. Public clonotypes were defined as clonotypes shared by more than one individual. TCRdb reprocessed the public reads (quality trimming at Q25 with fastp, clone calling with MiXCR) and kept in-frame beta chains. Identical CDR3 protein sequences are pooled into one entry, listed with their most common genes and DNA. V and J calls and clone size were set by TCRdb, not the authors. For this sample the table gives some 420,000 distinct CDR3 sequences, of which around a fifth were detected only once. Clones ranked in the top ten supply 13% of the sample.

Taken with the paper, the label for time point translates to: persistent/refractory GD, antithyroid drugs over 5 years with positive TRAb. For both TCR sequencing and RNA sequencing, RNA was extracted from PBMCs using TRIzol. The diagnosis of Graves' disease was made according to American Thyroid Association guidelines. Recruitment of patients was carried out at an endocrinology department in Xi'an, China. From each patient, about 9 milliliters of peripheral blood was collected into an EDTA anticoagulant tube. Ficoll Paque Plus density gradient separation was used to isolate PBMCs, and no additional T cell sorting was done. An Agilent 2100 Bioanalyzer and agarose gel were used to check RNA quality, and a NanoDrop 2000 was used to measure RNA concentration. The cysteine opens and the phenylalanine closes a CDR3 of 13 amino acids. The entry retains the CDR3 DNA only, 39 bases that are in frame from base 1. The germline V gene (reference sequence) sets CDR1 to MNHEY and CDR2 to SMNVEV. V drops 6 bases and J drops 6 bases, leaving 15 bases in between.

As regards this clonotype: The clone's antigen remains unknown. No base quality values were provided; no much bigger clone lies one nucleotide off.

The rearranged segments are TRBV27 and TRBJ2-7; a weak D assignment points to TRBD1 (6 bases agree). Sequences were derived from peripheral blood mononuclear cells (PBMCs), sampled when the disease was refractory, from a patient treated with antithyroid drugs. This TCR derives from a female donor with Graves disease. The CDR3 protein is CASSGTPRGEQYF. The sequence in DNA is TGTGCCAGCAGCGGGACACCGAGGGGCGAGCAGTACTTC.